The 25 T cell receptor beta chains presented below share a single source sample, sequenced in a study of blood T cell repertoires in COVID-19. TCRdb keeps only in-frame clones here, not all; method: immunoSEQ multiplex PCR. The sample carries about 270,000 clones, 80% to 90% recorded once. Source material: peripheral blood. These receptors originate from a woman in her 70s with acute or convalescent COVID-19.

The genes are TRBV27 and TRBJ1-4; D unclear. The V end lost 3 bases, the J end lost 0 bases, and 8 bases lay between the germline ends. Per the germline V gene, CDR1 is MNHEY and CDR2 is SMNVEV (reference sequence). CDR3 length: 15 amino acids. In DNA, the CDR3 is TGTGCCAGCAGTTTTTCCGGTGCAACTAATGAAAAACTGTTTTTT. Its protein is CASSFSGATNEKLFF.

The CDR3 sequence: CASRRRGQGLNTEAFF. CDR3 nucleotides: TGTGCCAGTAGAAGGCGAGGACAGGGACTTAACACTGAAGCTTTCTTT. V usage is TRBV19 and J usage is TRBJ1-1, with 8 bases matching TRBD1. The CDR3 loop spans 16 amino acids. Germline CDR1 LNHDA, CDR2 SQIVND (reference sequence). J was trimmed by 2 bases and V by 6 bases; bases with no gene match: 11.

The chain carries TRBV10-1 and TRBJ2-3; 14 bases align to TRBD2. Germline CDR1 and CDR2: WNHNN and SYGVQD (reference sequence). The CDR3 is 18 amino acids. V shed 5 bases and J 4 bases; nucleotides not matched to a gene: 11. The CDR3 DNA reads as TGCGCCAGCAGTACTGCCGGACTAGCGGGGGGCCGGGCAGATACGCAGTATTTT. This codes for CASSTAGLAGGRADTQYF.

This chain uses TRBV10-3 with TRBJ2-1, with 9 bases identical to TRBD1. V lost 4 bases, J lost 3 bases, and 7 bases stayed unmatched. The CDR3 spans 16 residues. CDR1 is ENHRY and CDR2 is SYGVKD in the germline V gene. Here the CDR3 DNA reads TGTGCCATCAGTGGGACAGGGGCAGTTGGCTACAATGAGCAGTTCTTC. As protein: CAISGTGAVGYNEQFF.

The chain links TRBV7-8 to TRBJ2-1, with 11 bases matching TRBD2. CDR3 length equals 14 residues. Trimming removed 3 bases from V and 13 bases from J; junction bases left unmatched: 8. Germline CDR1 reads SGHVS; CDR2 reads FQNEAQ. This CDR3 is CASSLTSGAVRQFF. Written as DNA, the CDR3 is TGTGCCAGCAGCTTGACTAGCGGGGCCGTCAGACAGTTCTTC.

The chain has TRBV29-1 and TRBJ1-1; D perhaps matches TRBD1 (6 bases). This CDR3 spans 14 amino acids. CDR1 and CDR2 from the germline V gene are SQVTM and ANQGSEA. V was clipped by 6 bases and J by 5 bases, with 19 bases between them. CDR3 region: CSVTTGPSGTEAFF. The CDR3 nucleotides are TGCAGCGTAACGACAGGCCCGTCGGGGACTGAAGCTTTCTTT.

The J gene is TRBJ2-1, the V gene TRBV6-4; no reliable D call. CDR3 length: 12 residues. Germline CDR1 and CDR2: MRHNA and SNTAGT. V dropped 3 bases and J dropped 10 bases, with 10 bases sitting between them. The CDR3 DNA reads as TGTGCCAGCAGTGATTTAGCACCGGAGCAGTTCTTC. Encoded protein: CASSDLAPEQFF.

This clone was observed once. The CDR3 DNA is TGTGCCAGCCCTTCCTGGGGACAGCCTTCTCTTCCCTCCACAGATACGCAGTATTTT. Residues: CASPSWGQPSLPSTDTQYF. This chain links TRBV5-8 with TRBJ2-3; TRBD1 agrees at 7 bases. The CDR3 totals 19 residues. With 7 bases clipped from V and 2 bases from J, the junction kept 22 bases outside the gene matches. Per germline, CDR1 SGHTS and CDR2 YDEGEE.

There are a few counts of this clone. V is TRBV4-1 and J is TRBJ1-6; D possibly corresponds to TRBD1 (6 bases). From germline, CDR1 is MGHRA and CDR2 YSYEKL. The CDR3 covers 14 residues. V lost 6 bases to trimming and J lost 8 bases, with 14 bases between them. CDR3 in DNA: TGCGCCAGCAGTACAGGGTTCTGGGATTCACCCCTCCACTTT. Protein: CASSTGFWDSPLHF.

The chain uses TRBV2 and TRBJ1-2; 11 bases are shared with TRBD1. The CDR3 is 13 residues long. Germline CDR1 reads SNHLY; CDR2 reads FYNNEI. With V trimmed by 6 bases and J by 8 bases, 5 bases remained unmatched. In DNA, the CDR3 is TGTGCCAGCAGCGCCGGGACAGGGGGAGGCTACACCTTC. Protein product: CASSAGTGGGYTF.

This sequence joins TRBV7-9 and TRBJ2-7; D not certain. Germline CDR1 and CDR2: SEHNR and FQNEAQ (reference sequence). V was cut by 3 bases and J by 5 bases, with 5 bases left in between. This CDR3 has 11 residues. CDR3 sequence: CASSFSDEQYF. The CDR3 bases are TGTGCCAGCAGCTTCAGCGACGAGCAGTACTTC.

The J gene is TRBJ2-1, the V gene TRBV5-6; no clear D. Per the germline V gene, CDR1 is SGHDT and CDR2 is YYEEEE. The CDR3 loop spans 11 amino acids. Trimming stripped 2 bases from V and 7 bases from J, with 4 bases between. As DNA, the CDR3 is TGTGCCAGCAGCTTAATAAATGAGCAGTTCTTC. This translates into CASSLINEQFF.

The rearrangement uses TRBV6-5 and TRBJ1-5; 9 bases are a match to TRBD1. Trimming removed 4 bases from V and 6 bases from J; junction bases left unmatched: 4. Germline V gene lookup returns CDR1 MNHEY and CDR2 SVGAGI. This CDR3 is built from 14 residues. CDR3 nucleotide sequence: TGTGCCAGCAGTTCCGGACAGGGGAGTCAGCCCCAGCATTTT. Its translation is CASSSGQGSQPQHF.

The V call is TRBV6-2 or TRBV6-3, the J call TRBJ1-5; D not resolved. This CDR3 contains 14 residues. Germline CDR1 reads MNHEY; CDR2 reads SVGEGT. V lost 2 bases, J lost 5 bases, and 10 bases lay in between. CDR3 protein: CASSYIHRDQPQHF. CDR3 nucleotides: TGTGCCAGCAGTTACATTCACCGGGATCAGCCCCAGCATTTT.

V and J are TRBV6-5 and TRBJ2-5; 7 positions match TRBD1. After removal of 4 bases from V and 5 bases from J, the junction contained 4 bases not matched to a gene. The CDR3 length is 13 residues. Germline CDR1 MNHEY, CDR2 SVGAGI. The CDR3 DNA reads TGTGCCAGCAGTTCAGGGGGATGGGAGACCCAGTACTTC. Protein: CASSSGGWETQYF.

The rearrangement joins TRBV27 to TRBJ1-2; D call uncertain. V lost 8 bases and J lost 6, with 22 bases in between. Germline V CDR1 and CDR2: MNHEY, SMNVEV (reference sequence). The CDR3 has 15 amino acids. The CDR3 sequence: CASSPAQGDKNGYTF. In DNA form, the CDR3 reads TGTGCCAGCTCGCCGGCGCAAGGAGATAAGAATGGCTACACCTTC.

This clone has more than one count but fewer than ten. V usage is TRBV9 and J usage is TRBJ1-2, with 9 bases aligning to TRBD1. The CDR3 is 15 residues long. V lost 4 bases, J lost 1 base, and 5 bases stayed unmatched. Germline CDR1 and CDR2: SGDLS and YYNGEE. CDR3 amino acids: CASSRGQGLNYGYTF. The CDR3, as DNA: TGTGCCAGCAGCCGAGGACAGGGGCTTAACTATGGCTACACCTTC.

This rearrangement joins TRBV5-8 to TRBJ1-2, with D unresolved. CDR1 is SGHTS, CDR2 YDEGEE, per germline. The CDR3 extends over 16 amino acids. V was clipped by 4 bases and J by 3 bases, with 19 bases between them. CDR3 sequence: CASSLWTAGGYYGYTF. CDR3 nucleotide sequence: TGTGCCAGCAGCCTCTGGACCGCCGGAGGGTACTATGGCTACACCTTC.

The DNA for the CDR3 is TGTGCCACCAGTGGAAACCAGGAGGACTATGGCTACACCTTC. Protein: CATSGNQEDYGYTF. The chain is built from TRBV24-1 and TRBJ1-2; no firm D call. CDR3 length: 14 residues. V dropped 5 bases and J dropped 3 bases, with 12 bases sitting between them. Germline V lookup: CDR1 KGHDR, CDR2 SFDVKD.

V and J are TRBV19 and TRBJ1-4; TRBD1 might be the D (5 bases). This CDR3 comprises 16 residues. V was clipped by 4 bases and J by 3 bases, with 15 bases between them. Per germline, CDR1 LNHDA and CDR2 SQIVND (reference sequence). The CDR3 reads CASSTSGRRSNEKLFF. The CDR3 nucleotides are TGTGCCAGTAGTACATCAGGGAGGCGATCTAATGAAAAACTGTTTTTT. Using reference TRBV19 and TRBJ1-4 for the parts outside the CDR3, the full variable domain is DGGITQSPKYLFRKEGQNVTLSCEQNLNHDAMYWYRQDPGQGLRLIYYSQIVNDFQKGDIAEGYSVSREKKESFPLTVTSAQKNPTAFYLCASSTSGRRSNEKLFFGSGTQLSVL.

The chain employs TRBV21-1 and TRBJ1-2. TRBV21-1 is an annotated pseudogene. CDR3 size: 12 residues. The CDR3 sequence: CASSRGTYGYTF. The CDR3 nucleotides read TGTGCCAGCAGCAGGGGGACTTATGGCTACACCTTC.

The chain's CDR3 is CASGSSQNTEAFF. The CDR3 DNA reads TGTGCTAGTGGTTCTAGCCAGAACACTGAAGCTTTCTTT. The gene calls are TRBV12-5 and TRBJ1-1, with D unclear. CDR1 is LGHNT, CDR2 FRNRAP, per germline. Between the trimmed V and J ends, which lost 4 bases and 1 base, there was a span of 7 bases. The CDR3 is made up of 13 amino acids. Complete variable domain (other parts from reference TRBV12-5 and TRBJ1-1): DARVTQTPRHKVTEMGQEVTMRCQPILGHNTVFWYRQTMMQGLELLAYFRNRAPLDDSGMPKDRFSAEMPDATLATLKIQPSEPRDSAVYFCASGSSQNTEAFFGQGTRLTVV.

The chain's CDR3 is CASSRSSSQGIGSPLHF. The CDR3, as DNA: TGTGCCAGCAGCCGTTCATCCTCACAGGGTATAGGGTCACCCCTCCACTTT. The chain links TRBV3-1 (or the pseudogene TRBV3-2) to TRBJ1-6; D possibly corresponds to TRBD1 (6 bases). The CDR3 is made up of 17 amino acids. CDR1 is LGHDT and CDR2 is YNNKEL in the germline V gene (reference sequence). The ends were cut back, 4 bases at V and 10 bases at J, with 23 bases in the middle.

CDR3 nucleotide sequence: TGTGCCATCAGTGCCGGGGGGGCGGTAGATGAGCAGTTCTTC. Residues: CAISAGGAVDEQFF. The chain has TRBV10-3 and TRBJ2-1, with 8 bases aligning to TRBD2. The CDR3 length is 14 residues. CDR1 is ENHRY and CDR2 is SYGVKD in the germline V gene. V was pared by 4 bases and J by 8 bases, with 7 bases of the junction left unmatched.

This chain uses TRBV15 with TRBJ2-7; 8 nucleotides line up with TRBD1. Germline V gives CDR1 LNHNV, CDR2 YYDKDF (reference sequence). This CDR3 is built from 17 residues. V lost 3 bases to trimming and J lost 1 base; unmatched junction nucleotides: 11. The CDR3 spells CATSRDLRRDRSYEQYF. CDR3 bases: TGTGCCACCAGCAGGGACCTGAGGCGGGACAGGTCCTACGAGCAGTACTTC. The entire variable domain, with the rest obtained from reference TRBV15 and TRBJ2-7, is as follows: DAMVIQNPRYQVTQFGKPVTLSCSQTLNHNVMYWYQQKSSQAPKLLFHYYDKDFNNEADTPDNFQSRRPNTSFCFLDIRSPGLGDTAMYLCATSRDLRRDRSYEQYFGPGTRLTVT.